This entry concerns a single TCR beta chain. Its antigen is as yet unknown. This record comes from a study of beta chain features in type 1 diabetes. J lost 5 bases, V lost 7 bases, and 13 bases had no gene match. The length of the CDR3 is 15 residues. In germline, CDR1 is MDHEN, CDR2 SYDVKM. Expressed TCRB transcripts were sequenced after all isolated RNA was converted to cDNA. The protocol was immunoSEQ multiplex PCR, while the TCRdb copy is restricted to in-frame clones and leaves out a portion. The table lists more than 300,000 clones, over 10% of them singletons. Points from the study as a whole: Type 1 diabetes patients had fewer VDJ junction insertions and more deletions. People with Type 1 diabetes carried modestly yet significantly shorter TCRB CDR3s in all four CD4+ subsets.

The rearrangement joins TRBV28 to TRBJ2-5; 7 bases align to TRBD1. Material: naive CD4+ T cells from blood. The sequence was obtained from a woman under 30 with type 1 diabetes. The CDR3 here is CASNPLLAGGETQYF. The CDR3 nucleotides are TGTGCCAGCAACCCCCTTTTGGCAGGGGGTGAGACCCAGTACTTC. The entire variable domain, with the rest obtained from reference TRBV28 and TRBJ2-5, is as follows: DVKVTQSSRYLVKRTGEKVFLECVQDMDHENMFWYRQDPGLGLRLIYFSYDVKMKEKGDIPEGYSVSREKKERFSLILESASTNQTSMYLCASNPLLAGGETQYFGPGTRLLVL.